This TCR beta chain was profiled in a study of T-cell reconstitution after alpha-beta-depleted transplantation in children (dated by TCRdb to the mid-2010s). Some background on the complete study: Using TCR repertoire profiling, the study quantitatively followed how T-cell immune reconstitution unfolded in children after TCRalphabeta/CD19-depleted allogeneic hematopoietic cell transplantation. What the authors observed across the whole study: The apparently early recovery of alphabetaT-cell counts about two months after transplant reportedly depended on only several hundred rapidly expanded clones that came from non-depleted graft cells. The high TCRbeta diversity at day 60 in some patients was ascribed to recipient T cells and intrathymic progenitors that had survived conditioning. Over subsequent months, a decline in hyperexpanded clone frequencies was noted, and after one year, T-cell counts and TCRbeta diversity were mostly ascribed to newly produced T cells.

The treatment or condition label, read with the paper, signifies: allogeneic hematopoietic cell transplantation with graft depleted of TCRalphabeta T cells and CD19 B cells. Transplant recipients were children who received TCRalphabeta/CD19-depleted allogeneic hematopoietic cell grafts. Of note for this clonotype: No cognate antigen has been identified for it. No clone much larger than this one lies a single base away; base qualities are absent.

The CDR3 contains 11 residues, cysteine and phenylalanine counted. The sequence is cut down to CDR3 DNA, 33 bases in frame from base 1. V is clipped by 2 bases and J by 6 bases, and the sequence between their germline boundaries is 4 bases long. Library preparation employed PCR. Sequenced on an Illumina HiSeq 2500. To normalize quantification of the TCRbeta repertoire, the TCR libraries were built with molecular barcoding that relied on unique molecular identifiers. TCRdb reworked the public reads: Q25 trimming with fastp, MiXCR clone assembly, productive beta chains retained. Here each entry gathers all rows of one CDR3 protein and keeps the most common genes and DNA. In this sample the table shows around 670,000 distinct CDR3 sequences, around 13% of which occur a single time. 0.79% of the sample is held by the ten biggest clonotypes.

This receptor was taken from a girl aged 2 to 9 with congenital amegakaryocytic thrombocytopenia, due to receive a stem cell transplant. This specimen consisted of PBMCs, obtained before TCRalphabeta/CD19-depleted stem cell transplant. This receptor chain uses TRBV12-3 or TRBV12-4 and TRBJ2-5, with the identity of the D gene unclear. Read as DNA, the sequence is TGTGCCAGCAGTTTAAGGCAGACCCAGTACTTC. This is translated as CASSLRQTQYF.